Here is one TCR beta chain with its context. These data are taken from a study of blood T cell repertoires in COVID-19. V dropped 5 bases and J dropped 3; count of bases not matched to a gene: 6. CDR3 length: 15 amino acids. The germline CDR1 and CDR2 sequences are SGHAT and FQNNGV. Repertoires were generated with immunoSEQ multiplex PCR, while TCRdb's copy carries only in-frame clones and drops some. Of about 100,000 clones in the sample, roughly 86% were seen once. This clonotype was obtained from a middle-aged man with active or convalescent COVID-19. This chain uses TRBV11-2 with TRBJ1-5, with TRBD1 identical over 8 bases. What was sequenced was peripheral blood. CDR3 sequence reads: CASSQGTGPNQPQHF. The CDR3 nucleotides read TGTGCCAGCAGCCAAGGGACAGGTCCCAATCAGCCCCAGCATTTT.